Below are 6 T cell receptor beta chains sequenced from a single sample in a study of control samples from healthy donors and cancer patients. The assay was immunoSEQ multiplex PCR, and TCRdb's table has in-frame clones only and misses some. Among more than 95,000 clones listed, approximately 90% were seen once. Sequenced: blood. The receptor source for this set is a woman in her sixties or seventies in good health.

The CDR3 is CASSRRSSGNTIYF. The CDR3, as DNA: TGTGCCAGCAGTCGACGGAGCTCTGGAAACACCATATATTTT. The rearrangement joins TRBV27 to TRBJ1-3, with no clear D. The CDR3 has 14 residues. V was trimmed by 5 bases and J by 0 bases, leaving 8 bases between them. Germline CDR1 and CDR2: MNHEY and SMNVEV (reference sequence).

The chain recombines TRBV11-2 with TRBJ2-1, with 11 bases matching TRBD1. This CDR3 region has 16 residues. Germline V CDR1 and CDR2: SGHAT, FQNNGV. V shed 6 bases, J shed 4 bases, and the junction held 8 bases outside the gene matches. The DNA for the CDR3 is TGTGCCAGCAGATCCATCCGGGACAGGGGGTACAATGAGCAGTTCTTC. Protein product: CASRSIRDRGYNEQFF. The full variable domain, completed using reference TRBV11-2 and TRBJ2-1, is EAGVAQSPRYKIIEKRQSVAFWCNPISGHATLYWYQQILGQGPKLLIQFQNNGVVDDSQLPKDRFSAERLKGVDSTLKIQPAKLEDSAVYLCASRSIRDRGYNEQFFGPGTRLTVL.

The chain has TRBV19 and TRBJ1-5; D is ambiguous. Germline values: CDR1 LNHDA, CDR2 SQIVND (reference sequence). This CDR3 comprises 13 residues. V shed 1 base and J shed 4 bases, with 5 bases lying between them. CDR3 nucleotides: TGTGCCAGTAGTATAGGGAGAAATCAGCCCCAGCATTTT. This translates into CASSIGRNQPQHF.

The V and J genes are TRBV10-2 and TRBJ1-6; D is unresolved. The V and J ends lost 5 bases and 6 bases respectively, with 8 bases between them. The CDR3 runs 13 residues. Germline V gene lookup returns CDR1 WSHSY and CDR2 SAAADI. DNA of the CDR3: TGCGCCAGCAGTCGCGGAGTTAATTCACCCCTCCACTTT. It specifies CASSRGVNSPLHF.

This rearrangement joins TRBV4-1 to TRBJ1-2, with D uncertain. Germline V gene lookup returns CDR1 MGHRA and CDR2 YSYEKL. V lost 1 base, J lost 6 bases, and 15 bases lay in between. This CDR3 contains 15 residues. The CDR3 DNA reads as TGCGCCAGCAGCCAAGTACCCAGGCGCCTGGATGGCTACACCTTC. Its translation is CASSQVPRRLDGYTF.

J is TRBJ1-1 and V is TRBV5-5; 8 bases are a match to TRBD1. The ends lost 4 bases at V and 2 bases at J; junction bases unmatched: 7. Germline CDR1 SGHKS, CDR2 YYEKEE (reference sequence). There are 15 residues in the CDR3. The CDR3 reads CASSLQGGRNTEAFF. DNA of the CDR3: TGTGCCAGCAGCCTACAGGGGGGGAGAAACACTGAAGCTTTCTTT.